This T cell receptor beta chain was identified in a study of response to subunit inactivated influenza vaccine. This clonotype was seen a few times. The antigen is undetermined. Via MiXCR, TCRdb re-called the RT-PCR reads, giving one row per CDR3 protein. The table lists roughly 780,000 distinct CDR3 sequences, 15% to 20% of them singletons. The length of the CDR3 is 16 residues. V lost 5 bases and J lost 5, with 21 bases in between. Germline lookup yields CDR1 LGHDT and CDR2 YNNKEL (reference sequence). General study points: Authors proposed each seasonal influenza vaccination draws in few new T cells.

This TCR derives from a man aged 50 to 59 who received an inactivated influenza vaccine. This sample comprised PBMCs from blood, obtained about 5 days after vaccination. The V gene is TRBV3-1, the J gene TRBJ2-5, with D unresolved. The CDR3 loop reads CASSFQGEDGRETQYF. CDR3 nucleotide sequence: TGTGCCAGCAGCTTCCAAGGAGAGGACGGTCGGGAGACCCAGTACTTC.